The rows below give T cell receptor beta chains drawn from one sample of a study of Ad26.COV2.S vaccination and SARS-CoV-2 variants. Sequencing was performed with immunoSEQ multiplex PCR; in TCRdb, only in-frame clones are kept and a portion is missing. In the table there are hundreds of thousands of clones, roughly four fifths of which are singletons. The starting material was peripheral blood, obtained in a trial of Ad26.COV2.S vaccine versus placebo. These receptors were obtained from a person between 18 and 65 years old who received the Ad26.COV2.S COVID-19 vaccine or a placebo. Each CDR3 is given with its conserved first and last residue. D genes are given only for firm matches. Some rows mark clone size as missing; the rest say once, few, many or name a class of expanded clone.

clone size	V gene	D gene	J gene	CDR3 DNA	CDR3 protein
.	TRBV12-3/TRBV12-4	.	TRBJ1-1	TGTGCCAGCAGTTGGGTACAGGGATCAGAAGCTTTCTTT	CASSWVQGSEAFF
.	TRBV28	TRBD1	TRBJ1-1	TGTGCCAGCAGAACTATACAGGGGGCGCGGAACACTGAAGCTTTCTTT	CASRTIQGARNTEAFF
.	TRBV18	.	TRBJ1-6	TGTGCCAGCTCGGGTCTAGATAATTCACCCCTCCACTTT	CASSGLDNSPLHF
once	TRBV5-1	TRBD1	TRBJ2-7	TGCGCCAGCAGCGTGGACAGGACGTACGAGCAGTACTTC	CASSVDRTYEQYF
.	TRBV7-3	.	TRBJ2-5	TGTGCCAGCAGCCGGGACTACCAAGAGACCCAGTACTTC	CASSRDYQETQYF
.	TRBV5-1	.	TRBJ1-1	TGCGCCAGCGGCCAGGGACTGGGGGGGATGAACACTGAAGCTTTCTTT	CASGQGLGGMNTEAFF
.	TRBV6-5	.	TRBJ2-4	TGTGCCAGCAGTTACAGGCAGGAAAACATTCAGTACTTC	CASSYRQENIQYF
.	TRBV5-1	TRBD1	TRBJ2-5	TGCGCCAGCAGCTCGGGACAGGGCCAACAAGAGACCCAGTACTTC	CASSSGQGQQETQYF
.	TRBV7-2	.	TRBJ2-7	TGTGCCAGCAGCTCCCGAGGAGGGCCCTACGAGCAGTACTTC	CASSSRGGPYEQYF
.	TRBV5-4	TRBD2	TRBJ2-1	TGTGCCAGCAGAGGACTAGCGGGAGTTAATGAGCAGTTCTTC	CASRGLAGVNEQFF
.	TRBV5-6	.	TRBJ1-5	TGTGCCAGCAGCTTGAACAGGCCAAATCAGCCCCAGCATTTT	CASSLNRPNQPQHF
.	TRBV7-9	TRBD2	TRBJ2-7	TGTGCCAGCAGCTTAGTGGCGGGAGCGGGCTACGAGCAGTACTTC	CASSLVAGAGYEQYF
.	TRBV5-4	.	TRBJ2-7	TGTGCCAGCAGCCTGCTAACACCCGAGCAGTACTTC	CASSLLTPEQYF
.	TRBV28	.	TRBJ1-6	TGTGCCAGCCGAAATGGGGGCCTCCCCCTCCACTTT	CASRNGGLPLHF
.	TRBV7-9	TRBD1	TRBJ1-5	TGTGCCAGCAGTCCCGAGGGGGCAGGAAGCAATCAGCCCCAGCATTTT	CASSPEGAGSNQPQHF
once	TRBV4-3	TRBD2	TRBJ2-5	TGCGCCAGCAGCCAAGGGACTAGCGGGGGGGCCATGGAGACCCAGTACTTC	CASSQGTSGGAMETQYF
.	TRBV7-2	.	TRBJ2-3	TGTGCCAGCAGCCGGGCCCGGGGCACAGATACGCAGTATTTT	CASSRARGTDTQYF
.	TRBV5-1	.	TRBJ1-4	TGCGCCAGCAGTTTTGGGGGTCGGGATGAAAAACTGTTTTTT	CASSFGGRDEKLFF
.	TRBV18	.	TRBJ2-5	TGTGCCAGCTCACCAACGTGGGAAGAGACCCAGTACTTC	CASSPTWEETQYF
.	TRBV7-9	.	TRBJ2-7	TGTGCCAGCAGCCCACAAGAAACGACGGGTCGGGAGCAGTACTTC	CASSPQETTGREQYF
few	TRBV13	.	TRBJ1-1	TGTGCCAGCAGCTTAGAAGGGAGGAACACTGAAGCTTTCTTT	CASSLEGRNTEAFF